This TCR beta chain was found in a study of a mutant IDH1 vaccine in newly diagnosed glioma. As for the study in general: Weeks 1, 3, 5, 7, 11, 15, 19 and 23 were when patients received their eight vaccinations. The initiation of vaccination occurred 4-6 weeks after radiotherapy alone, or with temozolomide cycles.

CDR3 length equals 15 residues. CDR1 SEHNR and CDR2 FQNEAQ come from the germline V gene (reference sequence). Comments on this clone: What it binds is not known. One junction end does not reproduce the germline sequence, and a read error may be involved.

Clones were sequenced by immunoSEQ multiplex PCR, and TCRdb holds only the in-frame ones, with some missing. This sample has tens of thousands of clones, with 87% found just once. Time point defined: week 23, last vaccination. Vaccinated patients received 300 ug of mutant IDH1 20-mer peptide per dose, with topical imiquimod. Tumors from donors were new WHO grade 3 or 4 IDH1-mutant astrocytomas with ATRX loss. This rearrangement joins TRBV7-9 to TRBJ1-4; D is uncertain. The TCR comes from a man aged 40-50 years with glioma. The sample here was PBMCs, taken from a glioma patient whose treatment included an IDH1 peptide vaccine. For the CDR3, the DNA is TGTGCCAGCAGATTAGACCTCACGGTCGAGGAAAAACTGTTTTTT. Translation: CASRLDLTVEEKLFF.